This paragraph reports one TCR beta chain. No antigen is known for it. The data stem from a study of T-cell memory formation after mild COVID-19. Study-wide results and caveats: Researchers report contracting CD4+ clones mostly in CM and EM, with CD8+ clones in EMRA. Pre-infection memory harbored some responding clones, suggesting cross-reactive memory joined.

Using constant-segment primers, 5'RACE produced TCR alpha and TCR beta cDNA libraries carrying sample barcodes and UMIs. Via MiXCR, TCRdb re-called the 5' RACE reads, giving one row per CDR3 protein. The repertoire holds more than 14,000 distinct CDR3 sequences, with about 21% as singletons. This CDR3 contains 16 residues. Trimming stripped 3 bases from V and 6 bases from J, with 23 bases between. The germline V gene encodes CDR1 DFQATT and CDR2 SNEGSKA (reference sequence). The chain employs TRBV20-1 and TRBJ2-5; tentative D call: TRBD2 (6 bases). The TCR comes from a man between 18 and 35 years old who had mild COVID-19 (a few samples of this study predate the infection). Cell type and time point are not known. The sequencing input was PBMCs or a T cell subset sorted from them (not recorded which). This chain's CDR3 is CSASGIPGGSGQTQYF. The CDR3 DNA sequence: TGCAGTGCTAGCGGGATACCCGGGGGAAGCGGGCAGACCCAGTACTTC.